This T cell receptor (beta chain) was identified in a study of blood T cells in healthy people across ages. The study, taken as a whole, reports: The unsorted PBMCs prevented any conclusive comparison of naive versus antigen-experienced cells.

The CDR3 is made up of 16 amino acids. Germline loops: CDR1 MDHEN, CDR2 SYDVKM. The V end lost 3 bases, the J end lost 0 bases, and 12 bases lay between the germline ends. Each sample yielded at least 5 micrograms of PBMC total RNA. Comments on this clonotype: The antigen remains unidentified.

A sample-barcoded 5' primer and a J-beta primer mix were used in a second PCR of about 7 to 12 cycles. TCRdb called the 5' RACE reads again in MiXCR, with one record for every CDR3 protein. This sample yields 800,000 to 1,000,000 distinct CDR3 sequences, of which around 49% are seen a single time; about an eighth belongs to the top ten. The V gene is TRBV28, the J gene TRBJ2-1, with D unresolved. Sequencing was done on a sample of blood. The clonotype originates from a man aged 30 to 45 in good health. The chain's CDR3 is CASSFSRKSSYNEQFF. CDR3 coding DNA: TGTGCCAGCAGTTTTTCTCGCAAAAGCTCCTACAATGAGCAGTTCTTC.